Listed below are T cell receptor beta chains from one sample, sequenced in a study of T cell responses to AZD1222 COVID-19 vaccine. Assay: immunoSEQ multiplex PCR; the TCRdb copy retains only in-frame clones and omits some. The data contain some 150,000 clones, over 75% of them singletons. The specimen comprised peripheral blood, sampled 28 days after the second AZD1222 dose. These TCRs come from an adult who received the AZD1222 COVID-19 vaccine. CDR3s leave out the opening cysteine and the closing phenylalanine or tryptophan. Expanded clones get a size class; other rows say once, few or many, or leave the size out.

TRBV2,TRBJ1-2,.,ASKLDRAGYT
TRBV18,TRBJ2-5,.,ASSPPSSGETQY
TRBV19,TRBJ2-2,.,ATKGNTGELF
TRBV29-1,TRBJ1-1,.,SVEGLGAPNTEAF
TRBV18,TRBJ1-5,.,ASSPPGYNQPQH
TRBV29-1,TRBJ2-7,.,SVEAGTTYEQY
TRBV7-9,TRBJ1-2,.,ASSLVGSGTNYGYT
TRBV6-5,TRBJ1-1,.,ASSYSRGSNTEAF
TRBV19,TRBJ1-2,.,ASSIVGRGSYGYT
TRBV11-2,TRBJ1-2,.,ATRGSGEDYGYT
TRBV10-1,TRBJ2-1,.,ASRLDVGRASEQF
TRBV6-5,TRBJ2-2,.,ASSYSSLANTGELF
TRBV11-2,TRBJ2-1,once,ASKFATGGVNNEQF
TRBV10-2,TRBJ2-6,.,ATRQGSGANVLT
TRBV2,TRBJ1-5,.,ASRPGTGSQPQH
TRBV11-2,TRBJ2-3,.,ASSFLGPDTQY
TRBV6-1,TRBJ1-2,.,ASSEALPGFTYGYT